The rows below give T cell receptor beta chains drawn from one sample of a study of T cell clonotyping in hematopoietic cell transplantation. Clones were read by immunoSEQ multiplex PCR, and TCRdb kept only the in-frame ones, dropping some. The table has several thousand clones, 60% to 80% seen once. The sequencing used peripheral blood mononuclear cells, collected 100 days after allogeneic stem cell transplant. All receptors derive from a female patient aged 45-65 years who had an allogeneic stem cell transplant from an unrelated donor, so the T cells may come from the graft donor. Some clones in this sample may be carry-over from other donors' samples. Both conserved end residues are part of each CDR3. D genes are given only for firm matches. A clone size is listed for some rows: how often the clone was seen (once, few, many), or a class if it is expanded.

cdr3_length	d_call	v_call	clone_size	j_call	cdr3_nt	cdr3_aa
13	TRBD1	TRBV19	.	TRBJ1-1	TGTGCCAGTAGTATCAGGGGGGGCACTGAAGCTTTCTTT	CASSIRGGTEAFF
15	TRBD2	TRBV19	few	TRBJ2-1	TGTGCCAGTGCAGGGACTAGCGGGGATTACAATGAGCAGTTCTTC	CASAGTSGDYNEQFF
11	.	TRBV20-1	.	TRBJ1-2	TGCAGTGTTGGAGGGGACTATGGCTACACCTTC	CSVGGDYGYTF
13	.	TRBV14	.	TRBJ2-7	TGTGCCAGCAGCCAAGATTGGAGGGGCGAGCAGTACTTC	CASSQDWRGEQYF
15	TRBD2	TRBV27	.	TRBJ2-1	TGTGCCAGCAGTTTAATTAGCGGGGGAGTCAATGAGCAGTTCTTC	CASSLISGGVNEQFF
13	.	TRBV9	few	TRBJ2-5	TGTGCCAGCAGCGTAGGGACCACCGAGACCCAGTACTTC	CASSVGTTETQYF
15	TRBD1	TRBV19	.	TRBJ2-7	TGTGCCAGTAGTCCCTCCCGGGACAGGAAAAACGAGCAGTACTTC	CASSPSRDRKNEQYF
13	.	TRBV19	.	TRBJ1-6	TGTGCCAGTATCGGGGATTATAATTCACCCCTCCACTTT	CASIGDYNSPLHF
15	TRBD1	TRBV5-1	few	TRBJ2-7	TGCGCCAGCAGCTCAGGACAGGGAAATCTGTACGAGCAGTACTTC	CASSSGQGNLYEQYF
16	.	TRBV15	.	TRBJ1-1	TGTGCCACCAGCAGAGAGCCACTAACGATGAACACTGAAGCTTTCTTT	CATSREPLTMNTEAFF
16	.	TRBV18	.	TRBJ2-2	TGTGCCAGCTCACCAAGGGACCTCGGGTCGGCCGGGGAGCTGTTTTTT	CASSPRDLGSAGELFF
14	.	TRBV11-2	.	TRBJ1-1	TGTGCCAGCAGCTTAGTAAAGGGGTTAGCAAGGGCTTTCTTT	CASSLVKGLARAFF
15	.	TRBV2	.	TRBJ2-3	TGTGCCAGCAGTCCCAGGGACACCTCCACAGATACGCAGTATTTT	CASSPRDTSTDTQYF
15	.	TRBV6-6	once	TRBJ1-1	TGTGCCAGCAGTTACTCGGTTAACCTCAAGGAGGGAGCTTTCTTT	CASSYSVNLKEGAFF
14	TRBD1	TRBV15	once	TRBJ2-1	TGTGCCACCACGGACAGGGACCTTTACAATGAGCAGTTCTTC	CATTDRDLYNEQFF
13	.	TRBV29-1	.	TRBJ1-2	TGCAGCGTTCTATCGGGGGACGAGTATGGCTACACCTTC	CSVLSGDEYGYTF
11	.	TRBV10-3	.	TRBJ2-2	TGTGCCATCAGTGGCACCGGGGAGCTGTTTTTT	CAISGTGELFF
15	.	TRBV11-2	.	TRBJ1-5	TGTGCCAGCAGCCTATACCTCGGGGTTGGACAGCCCCAGCATTTT	CASSLYLGVGQPQHF
15	.	TRBV7-6	few	TRBJ2-5	TGTGCCAGCAGCTTAGAGGCAGGGTCTTTTGAGACCCAGTACTTC	CASSLEAGSFETQYF
15	.	TRBV25-1	.	TRBJ1-4	TGTGCCAGCAGTGAATGGGGCAGGGGAGGTGAAAAACTGTTTTTT	CASSEWGRGGEKLFF
19	TRBD1	TRBV13	.	TRBJ2-7	TGTGCCAGCGGCCTCACATCGGGACAGGGGGCGAGGGGTTCCTACGAGCAGTACTTC	CASGLTSGQGARGSYEQYF
13	.	TRBV10-3	.	TRBJ1-1	TGTGCCATCAGTCCCAGGGATTACACTGAAGCTTTCTTT	CAISPRDYTEAFF
11	.	TRBV5-4	few	TRBJ1-2	TGTGCCAGCAGCTTGTTGTCTGGCTACACCTTC	CASSLLSGYTF
14	.	TRBV9	.	TRBJ2-3	TGTGCCAGCAGCGTAATGTGGGGGTTAGATACGCAGTATTTT	CASSVMWGLDTQYF
15	TRBD1	TRBV2	once	TRBJ1-5	TGTGCCAGCAGGACTGGGACAGGGCACAATCAGCCCCAGCATTTT	CASRTGTGHNQPQHF
16	.	TRBV19	few	TRBJ1-1	TGTGCCAGTACCTCACATTATGCAGGCATGAACACTGAAGCTTTCTTT	CASTSHYAGMNTEAFF
14	.	TRBV7-2	.	TRBJ2-7	TGTGCCAGCAGCTTATCAGGTGATTTGTACGAGCAGTACTTC	CASSLSGDLYEQYF
13	.	TRBV5-1	.	TRBJ2-5	TGCGCCAGCAGCTTGGAAGGGTGGGAGACCCAGTACTTC	CASSLEGWETQYF
13	.	TRBV7-3	.	TRBJ1-6	TGTGCCAGCAGCTTAATCGGGGATTCACCCCTCCACTTT	CASSLIGDSPLHF
12	.	TRBV2	.	TRBJ2-7	TGTGCCAGCAGTGAAGGTTTTCTCGAGCAGTACTTC	CASSEGFLEQYF
18	.	TRBV7-8	.	TRBJ1-5	TGTGCCAGCAGCTTAGAGGGCGTGACTAGGGTTTTGAATCAGCCCCAGCATTTT	CASSLEGVTRVLNQPQHF
13	.	TRBV7-8	.	TRBJ1-6	TGTGCCAGCAGCTATGGTGTCGGTTCACCCCTCCACTTT	CASSYGVGSPLHF
13	.	TRBV19	medium-sized	TRBJ2-3	TGTGCCAGTAGTCAGGACCCCACCGCTACGCAGTATTTT	CASSQDPTATQYF
13	TRBD1	TRBV6-6	.	TRBJ1-4	TGTGCCAGCAGTCAGGGGGCGGGTTCCTTACTGTTTTTT	CASSQGAGSLLFF
13	.	TRBV7-8	few	TRBJ1-2	TGTGCCAGCAGTCCACCCGAGTCCTGGCGCTACACCTTC	CASSPPESWRYTF
13	.	TRBV9	.	TRBJ2-2	TGTGCCAGCAGCGCGGGGGTTACCGGGGAGCTGTTTTTT	CASSAGVTGELFF
16	TRBD1	TRBV6-6	.	TRBJ1-1	TGTGCCAGCAGTCCACCGGGACAGGGGGCGGGTACTGAAGCTTTCTTT	CASSPPGQGAGTEAFF
15	.	TRBV7-9	once	TRBJ1-4	TGTGCCAGCAGCTTAGAAGACGTTCGGGGTGAAAAACTGTTTTTT	CASSLEDVRGEKLFF
13	.	TRBV2	few	TRBJ2-1	TGTGCCAGCAGTGAATTTCTCTCGGGTGAGCAGTTCTTC	CASSEFLSGEQFF
15	TRBD2	TRBV27	once	TRBJ2-1	TGTGCCAGCAGTTTGAGCCTCGGGACTATCCATGAGCAGTTCTTC	CASSLSLGTIHEQFF
14	TRBD1	TRBV5-4	.	TRBJ1-2	TGTGCCAGCAGCCCCCGGGACAGCCCCTATGGCTACACCTTC	CASSPRDSPYGYTF
15	.	TRBV2	.	TRBJ1-1	TGTGCCAGCAGTGAAGCGCCGCTCTTGGGGACTGAAGCTTTCTTT	CASSEAPLLGTEAFF
12	.	TRBV5-8	.	TRBJ2-2	TGTGCCAGCAGCTGGAGTTCCGGGGAGCTGTTTTTT	CASSWSSGELFF
13	.	TRBV7-3	once	TRBJ2-5	TGTGCCAGCAGCTCCTCCCTACAAGAGACCCAGTACTTC	CASSSSLQETQYF
15	.	TRBV14	.	TRBJ2-3	TGTGCCAGCAGCCCGGGCGAGTTCTTCGCAGATACGCAGTATTTT	CASSPGEFFADTQYF
12	TRBD1	TRBV29-1	once	TRBJ1-2	TGCAGCGTCGACAGGGAGGAAATAGGCTACACCTTC	CSVDREEIGYTF